This TCR beta chain was retrieved from a study of OX40 agonist ivuxolimab in advanced cancers. Study context: People who had prior anti-PD-1, anti-PD-L1 or anti-CTLA-4 therapy could take part, and roughly 40% had some.

About this clone itself: Its specificity is not known.

Whole-study findings and limits: Clonal expansion in partial responders at 0.1-3.0 mg/kg ranked among the lowest. Some nonresponders additionally presented with little normalized T-cell clonal expansion.

Clones were sequenced by immunoSEQ multiplex PCR, and TCRdb holds only the in-frame ones, with some missing. Of approximately 45,000 clones in the sample, approximately 91% are singletons; the top ten hold about 8%. The receptor was derived from an adult with an advanced solid tumor such as melanoma, head and neck, liver or kidney cancer. Sample: CD4+ or CD8+ T cells sorted from blood, taken in a trial of the OX40 agonist ivuxolimab.

This CDR3 reads CASSLSTGETEAFF. CDR3 nucleotide sequence: TGCGCCAGCAGCTTATCGACAGGGGAAACTGAAGCTTTCTTT. The genes are TRBV5-1 and TRBJ1-1, with 8 bases that match TRBD1. The CDR3 runs 14 residues. V trimming: 2 bases; J trimming: 5 bases; junction bases outside the gene matches: 5. CDR1 SGHRS and CDR2 YFSETQ come from the germline V gene. Combining the CDR3 with reference TRBV5-1 and TRBJ1-1 gives the whole variable domain KAGVTQTPRYLIKTRGQQVTLSCSPISGHRSVSWYQQTPGQGLQFLFEYFSETQRNKGNFPGRFSGRQFSNSRSEMNVSTLELGDSALYLCASSLSTGETEAFFGQGTRLTVV.